These T cell receptor beta chains were read from a single sample in a study of shared clonotypes between healthy human individuals. The protocol was immunoSEQ multiplex PCR, while the TCRdb copy is restricted to in-frame clones and leaves out a portion. The sample holds a few million clones, 80% to 95% seen once. Sequencing used naive CD4+ T cells from PBMCs. These receptors all come from a man younger than 30 in good health. Some clones in this sample may be carry-over from other donors' samples. CDR3s include the opening cysteine and the closing phenylalanine or tryptophan. Fields, in order: V gene, J gene, CDR3 protein.

TRBV5-1	TRBJ2-2	CASSPGRPTGELFF
TRBV19	TRBJ2-7	CASSLGQGPPYEQYF
TRBV28	TRBJ2-2	CASSLAPWRAGELFF
TRBV30	TRBJ2-3	CAWTTGSPPDTQYF
TRBV9	TRBJ2-6	CASSVGGGANVLTF
TRBV28	TRBJ1-2	CASSLYPLDGYTF
TRBV28	TRBJ2-1	CASSLTQPGNNEQFF
TRBV4-1	TRBJ2-7	CASSQEITGSYEQYF
TRBV7-8	TRBJ1-5	CASSRGQENQPQHF
TRBV27	TRBJ1-3	CASSSTRRSPGNTIYF
TRBV27	TRBJ2-7	CASRTNRDSYEQYF
TRBV5-1	TRBJ2-3	CASSLDGGSAQYF
TRBV28	TRBJ1-5	CASSPPGQVRHF
TRBV29-1	TRBJ2-2	CSVAGLAGESRTGELFF
TRBV7-3	TRBJ2-1	CASSLIAGGIIYNEQFF
TRBV29-1	TRBJ2-3	CSVESGSGSDTQYF